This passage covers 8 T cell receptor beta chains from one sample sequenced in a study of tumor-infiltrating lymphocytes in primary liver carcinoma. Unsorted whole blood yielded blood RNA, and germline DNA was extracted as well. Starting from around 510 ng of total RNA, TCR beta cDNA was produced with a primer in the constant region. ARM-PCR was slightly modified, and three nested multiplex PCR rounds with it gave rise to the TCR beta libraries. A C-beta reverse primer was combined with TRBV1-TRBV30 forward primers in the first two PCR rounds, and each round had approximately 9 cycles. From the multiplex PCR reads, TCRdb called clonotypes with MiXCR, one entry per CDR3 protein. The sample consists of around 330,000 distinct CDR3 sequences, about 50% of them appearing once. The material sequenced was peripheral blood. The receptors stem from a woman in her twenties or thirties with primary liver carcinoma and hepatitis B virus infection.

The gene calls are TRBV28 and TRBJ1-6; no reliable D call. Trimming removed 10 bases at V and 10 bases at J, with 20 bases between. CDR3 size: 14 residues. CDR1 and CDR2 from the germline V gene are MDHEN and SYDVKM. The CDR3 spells CANRGLNELSPLHF. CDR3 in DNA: TGTGCCAACCGGGGATTGAATGAGCTGTCACCCCTCCACTTT.

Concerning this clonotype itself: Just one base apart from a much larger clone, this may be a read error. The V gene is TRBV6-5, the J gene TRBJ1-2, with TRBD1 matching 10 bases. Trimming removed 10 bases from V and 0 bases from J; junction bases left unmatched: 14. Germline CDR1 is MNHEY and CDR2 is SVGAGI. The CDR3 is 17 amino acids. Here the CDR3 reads CANRDWDRGASNYGYTF. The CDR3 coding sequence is TGTGCCAACAGGGACTGGGACAGGGGTGCATCTAACTATGGCTACACCTTC.

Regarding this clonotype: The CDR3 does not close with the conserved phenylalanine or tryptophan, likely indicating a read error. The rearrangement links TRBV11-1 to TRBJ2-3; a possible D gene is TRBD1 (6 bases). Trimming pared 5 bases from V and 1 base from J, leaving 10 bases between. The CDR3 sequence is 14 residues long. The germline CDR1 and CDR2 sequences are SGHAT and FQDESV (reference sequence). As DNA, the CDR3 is TGTGCCAGCAGCATACGACAGGGCACAGATACGCAGTATCTT. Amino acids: CASSIRQGTDTQYL.

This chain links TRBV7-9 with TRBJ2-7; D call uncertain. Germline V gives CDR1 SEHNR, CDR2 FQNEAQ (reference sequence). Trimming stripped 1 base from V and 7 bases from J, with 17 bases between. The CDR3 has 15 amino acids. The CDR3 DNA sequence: TGTGCCAGCAGCTTAGGTCTTGGCGGTTTGAGTGAGCAGTACTTC. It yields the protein CASSLGLGGLSEQYF.

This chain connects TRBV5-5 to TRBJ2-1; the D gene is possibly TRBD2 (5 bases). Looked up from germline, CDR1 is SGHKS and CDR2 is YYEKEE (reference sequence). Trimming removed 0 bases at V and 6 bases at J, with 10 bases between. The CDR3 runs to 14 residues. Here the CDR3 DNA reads TGTGCCAGCAGCTTGGACAGTACTAGCAATGAGCAGTTCTTC. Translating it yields CASSLDSTSNEQFF.

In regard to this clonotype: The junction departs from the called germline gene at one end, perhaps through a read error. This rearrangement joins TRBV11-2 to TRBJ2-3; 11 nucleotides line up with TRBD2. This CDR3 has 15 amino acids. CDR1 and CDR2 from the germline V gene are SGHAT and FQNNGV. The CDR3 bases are TGTGCCAACAGCGGCCACGGACTAGCGGGAGATACGCAGTATTTT. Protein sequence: CANSGHGLAGDTQYF.

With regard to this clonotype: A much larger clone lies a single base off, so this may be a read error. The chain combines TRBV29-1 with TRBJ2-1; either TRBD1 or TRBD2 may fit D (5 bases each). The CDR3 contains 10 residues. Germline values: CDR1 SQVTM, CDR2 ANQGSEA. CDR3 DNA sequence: TGCAGCGTTGAAGGGGCTGGGGGAACCTTC. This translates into CSVEGAGGTF.

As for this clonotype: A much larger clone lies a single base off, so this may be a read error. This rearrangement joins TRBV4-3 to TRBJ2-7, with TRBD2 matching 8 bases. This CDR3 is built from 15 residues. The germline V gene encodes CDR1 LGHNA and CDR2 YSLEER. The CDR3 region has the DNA TGCGTCAGCAGCCAAAAACTAGCGGAGTACTACGAGCAGTACTTC. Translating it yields CVSSQKLAEYYEQYF.